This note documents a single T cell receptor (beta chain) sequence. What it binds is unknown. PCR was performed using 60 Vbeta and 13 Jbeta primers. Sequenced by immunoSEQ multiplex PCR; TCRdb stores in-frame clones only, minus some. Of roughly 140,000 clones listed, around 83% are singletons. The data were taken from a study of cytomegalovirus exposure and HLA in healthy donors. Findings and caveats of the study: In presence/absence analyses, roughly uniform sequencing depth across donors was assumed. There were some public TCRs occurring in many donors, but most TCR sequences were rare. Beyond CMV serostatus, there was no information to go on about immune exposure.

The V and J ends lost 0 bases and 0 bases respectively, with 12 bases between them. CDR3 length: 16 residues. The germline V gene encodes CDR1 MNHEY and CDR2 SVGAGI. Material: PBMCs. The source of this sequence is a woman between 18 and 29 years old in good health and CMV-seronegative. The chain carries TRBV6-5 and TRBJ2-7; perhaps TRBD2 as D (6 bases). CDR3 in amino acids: CASSYSGGMSSYEQYF. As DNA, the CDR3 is TGTGCCAGCAGTTACTCGGGCGGGATGAGCTCCTACGAGCAGTACTTC.